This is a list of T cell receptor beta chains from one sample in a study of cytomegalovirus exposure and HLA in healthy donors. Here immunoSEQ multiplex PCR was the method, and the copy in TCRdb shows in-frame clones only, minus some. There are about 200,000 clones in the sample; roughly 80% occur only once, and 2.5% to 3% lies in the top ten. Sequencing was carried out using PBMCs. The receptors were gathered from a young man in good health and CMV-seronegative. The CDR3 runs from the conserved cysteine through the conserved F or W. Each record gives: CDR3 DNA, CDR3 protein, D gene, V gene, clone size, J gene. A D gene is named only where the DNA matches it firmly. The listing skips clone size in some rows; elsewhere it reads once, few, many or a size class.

TGTGCCAGCAGCCCCCGGGGTAGCGGGGCGACCCAGTACTTC,CASSPRGSGATQYF,TRBD2,TRBV11-2,.,TRBJ2-5
TGTGCCACCAGCAGAATCGGGACAGGTATTACTGGCTATAATTCACCCCTCCACTTT,CATSRIGTGITGYNSPLHF,TRBD1,TRBV15,.,TRBJ1-6
TGTGCCAGCACCCGAAGTATTGGGCCTCGTGAGACCCAGTACTTC,CASTRSIGPRETQYF,.,TRBV5-8,.,TRBJ2-5
TGTGCCAGCAGCTCTCGTGGAGCAGCGGGGGGGCGAGAGACCCAGTACTTC,CASSSRGAAGGRETQYF,TRBD2,TRBV9,.,TRBJ2-5
TGTGCCAGCAGTTTATCAGGGGTCTCGTCCTACGAGCAGTACTTC,CASSLSGVSSYEQYF,.,TRBV27,.,TRBJ2-7
TGCGCCAGCAGCTTGGCTGCCCAGGGGGCTGAAGCTTTCTTT,CASSLAAQGAEAFF,TRBD1,TRBV5-1,.,TRBJ1-1
TGTGCCAGCAGTTTAGGGGGCCAACGGACCCAGTACTTC,CASSLGGQRTQYF,.,TRBV27,.,TRBJ2-5
TGTGCCAGCACCCTCGGGGACAGACCCTACGAGCAGTACTTC,CASTLGDRPYEQYF,TRBD1,TRBV7-9,.,TRBJ2-7
TGTGCCAGCAGTTTAACAGCCTTGAACTACAATGAGCAGTTCTTC,CASSLTALNYNEQFF,.,TRBV27,.,TRBJ2-1
TGTGCCAGCAGCGGCCGGTTGCGGGGCTCCTACGAGCAGTACTTC,CASSGRLRGSYEQYF,.,TRBV6-1,.,TRBJ2-7
TGTGCCAGCTCACCACGAGGACTCCTCACAGATACGCAGTATTTT,CASSPRGLLTDTQYF,.,TRBV18,once,TRBJ2-3
TGTGCCACCGAGAGGGTCATGGGCACTGAAGCTTTCTTT,CATERVMGTEAFF,.,TRBV6-5,.,TRBJ1-1
TGTGCCAGCAGTGACCCCGACATAAGACGGGGGTACGAGCAGTACTTC,CASSDPDIRRGYEQYF,.,TRBV6-1,.,TRBJ2-7
TGTACCAGCAGCACCCCCAACCAGGGAAACACCATATATTTT,CTSSTPNQGNTIYF,.,TRBV11-2,.,TRBJ1-3
TGTGCCAGCAGCTTTAGCGAGGTTGGGAATTCACCCCTCCACTTT,CASSFSEVGNSPLHF,.,TRBV7-9,.,TRBJ1-6
TGTGCCACCAGCAGAGATCAGGGGGCACGGGAGCAGTACTTC,CATSRDQGAREQYF,TRBD1,TRBV15,.,TRBJ2-7
TGTGCCAGCAGCCCCCGGGGGGGGGCCAACGAAAAACTGTTTTTT,CASSPRGGANEKLFF,.,TRBV9,.,TRBJ1-4
TGTGCCAGCAGCCCCGGACTAGCGGGGAACTCCTACGAGCAGTACTTC,CASSPGLAGNSYEQYF,TRBD2,TRBV7-3,.,TRBJ2-7
TGTGCCAGCAGCTCCGTTGGCGGGGTATTTAATGAGCAGTTCTTC,CASSSVGGVFNEQFF,.,TRBV7-2,.,TRBJ2-1
TGTGCCAGCAGCACACAGGGGAAGGCTGAAGCTTTCTTT,CASSTQGKAEAFF,TRBD1,TRBV5-4,.,TRBJ1-1
TGTGCCAGCAGTGAAAAACAGGGAGAGGTGAATGGTCCCAAAAACATTCAGTACTTC,CASSEKQGEVNGPKNIQYF,.,TRBV6-1,few,TRBJ2-4
TGTGCCAGCAGTGAAGCGCGGGTGGCTGAGCAGTTCTTC,CASSEARVAEQFF,.,TRBV2,.,TRBJ2-1
TGTGCCAGCAGTCTTACTCTTGGGGCGTACGAGCAGTACTTC,CASSLTLGAYEQYF,.,TRBV28,.,TRBJ2-7